This TCR beta chain was found in a study of shared clonotypes between healthy human individuals. The study, taken as a whole, reports: It was the few donors that limited the genetic and exposure-history diversity represented.

Clones were sequenced by immunoSEQ multiplex PCR, and TCRdb holds only the in-frame ones, with some missing. The sample consists of millions of clones, roughly 94% of them appearing once. About this clone: No antigen is known for it.

Naive CD8 cells were CD45RO-negative, positively selected for CCR7, excluding terminally differentiated effector memory CD45RA+ cells. This clonotype was sampled from a man aged 18-30 years in good health. The sample taken for sequencing was naive CD8+ T cells sorted from blood.

CDR3 DNA sequence: TGTGCCAGCAGTGTAGGAGGGGGTGGCTCCTACGAGCAGTACTTC. Its translation: CASSVGGGGSYEQYF. The chain is built from TRBV2 and TRBJ2-7; D could derive from TRBD1 or TRBD2 (6 bases each). There are 15 residues in the CDR3. Germline loops: CDR1 SNHLY, CDR2 FYNNEI. Trimming removed 4 bases from V and 0 bases from J, with 13 bases in between.